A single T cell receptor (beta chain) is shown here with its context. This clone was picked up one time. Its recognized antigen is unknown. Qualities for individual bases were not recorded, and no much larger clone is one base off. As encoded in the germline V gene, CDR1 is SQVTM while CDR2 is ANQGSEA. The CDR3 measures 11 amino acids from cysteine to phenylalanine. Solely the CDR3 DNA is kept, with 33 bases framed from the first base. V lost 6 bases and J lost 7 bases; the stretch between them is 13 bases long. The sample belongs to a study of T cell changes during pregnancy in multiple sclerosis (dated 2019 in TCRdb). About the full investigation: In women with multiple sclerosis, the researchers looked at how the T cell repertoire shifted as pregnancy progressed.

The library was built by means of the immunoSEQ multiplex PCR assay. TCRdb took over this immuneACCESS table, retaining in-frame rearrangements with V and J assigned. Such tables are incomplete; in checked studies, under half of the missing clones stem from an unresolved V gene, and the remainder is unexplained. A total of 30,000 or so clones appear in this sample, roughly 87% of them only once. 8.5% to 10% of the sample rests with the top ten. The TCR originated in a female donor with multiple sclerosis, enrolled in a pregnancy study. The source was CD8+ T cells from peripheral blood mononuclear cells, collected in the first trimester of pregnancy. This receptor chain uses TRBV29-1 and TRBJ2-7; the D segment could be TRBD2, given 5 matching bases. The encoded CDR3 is CSVSGPLEQYF. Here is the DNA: TGCAGCGTAAGCGGTCCTCTGGAGCAGTACTTC.